This TCR beta chain is drawn from a study of blood T cell repertoires in COVID-19. Study in general: Samples of COVID-19 (acute and convalescent) were obtained from the United States, Italy and Spain.

The V and J ends lost 4 bases and 4 bases, in that order; junction bases with no gene match: 3. CDR3 length equals 13 residues. In the authors' workflow: Amplified reference gene primers provided the basis for estimating nucleated cell counts. The table came from immunoSEQ multiplex PCR; TCRdb's copy has only in-frame clones and leaves some out. The DNA gave D and trimming, while V, J and clone size come from that table. The sample contains roughly 290,000 clones, more than 80% of which appear only once. It was during active infection that Seattle patients were enrolled and then longitudinally followed.

This receptor was identified in a woman aged 25 to 39 with COVID-19, enrolled during active disease. The rearrangement uses TRBV12-3 or TRBV12-4 and TRBJ1-2; 7 positions agree with TRBD1. The sequenced sample was peripheral blood. This CDR3 is CASSSNRGYGYTF. CDR3 bases: TGTGCCAGCAGTTCCAACAGGGGCTATGGCTACACCTTC.